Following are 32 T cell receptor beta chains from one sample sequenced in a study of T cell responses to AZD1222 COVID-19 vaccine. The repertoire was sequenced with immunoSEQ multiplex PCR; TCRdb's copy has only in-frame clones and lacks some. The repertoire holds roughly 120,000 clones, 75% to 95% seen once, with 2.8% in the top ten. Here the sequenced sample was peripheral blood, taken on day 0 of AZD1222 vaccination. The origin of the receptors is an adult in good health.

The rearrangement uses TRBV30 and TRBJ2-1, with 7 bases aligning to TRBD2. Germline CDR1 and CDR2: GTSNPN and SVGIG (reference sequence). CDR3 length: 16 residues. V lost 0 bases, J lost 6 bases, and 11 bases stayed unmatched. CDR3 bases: TGTGCCTGGAGTGTACCTGGCGGGGCGGGGGTCAATGAGCAGTTCTTC. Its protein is CAWSVPGGAGVNEQFF.

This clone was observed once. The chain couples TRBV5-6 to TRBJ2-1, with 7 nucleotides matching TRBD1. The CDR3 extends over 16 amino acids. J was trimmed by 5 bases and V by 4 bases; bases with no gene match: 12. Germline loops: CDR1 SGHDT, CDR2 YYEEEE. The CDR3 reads CASSPRQGWRDNEQFF. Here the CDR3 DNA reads TGTGCCAGCAGCCCCAGACAGGGTTGGCGGGACAATGAGCAGTTCTTC.

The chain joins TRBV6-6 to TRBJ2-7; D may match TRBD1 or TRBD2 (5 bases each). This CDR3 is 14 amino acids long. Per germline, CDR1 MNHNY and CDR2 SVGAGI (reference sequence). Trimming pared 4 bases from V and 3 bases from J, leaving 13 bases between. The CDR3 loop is CASSSGTQNYEQYF. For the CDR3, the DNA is TGTGCCAGCAGTTCCGGGACCCAAAACTACGAGCAGTACTTC.

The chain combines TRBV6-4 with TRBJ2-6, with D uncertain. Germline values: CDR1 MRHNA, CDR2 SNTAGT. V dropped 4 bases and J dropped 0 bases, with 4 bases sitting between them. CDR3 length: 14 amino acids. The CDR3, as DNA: TGTGCCAGCAGTGGGACCTCTGGGGCCAACGTCCTGACTTTC. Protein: CASSGTSGANVLTF.

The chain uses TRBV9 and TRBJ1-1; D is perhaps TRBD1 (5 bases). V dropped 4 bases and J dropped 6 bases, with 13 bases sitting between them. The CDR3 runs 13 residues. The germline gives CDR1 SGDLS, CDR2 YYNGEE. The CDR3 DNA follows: TGTGCCAGCAGCAACCGTTTAGGGGCTGAAGCTTTCTTT. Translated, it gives CASSNRLGAEAFF.

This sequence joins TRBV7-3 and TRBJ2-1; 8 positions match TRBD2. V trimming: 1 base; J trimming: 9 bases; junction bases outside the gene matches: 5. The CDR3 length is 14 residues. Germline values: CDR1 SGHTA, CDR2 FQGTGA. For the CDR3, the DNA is TGTGCCAGCAGCTTAATCGAGCGGGAGACTGAGCAGTTCTTC. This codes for CASSLIERETEQFF.

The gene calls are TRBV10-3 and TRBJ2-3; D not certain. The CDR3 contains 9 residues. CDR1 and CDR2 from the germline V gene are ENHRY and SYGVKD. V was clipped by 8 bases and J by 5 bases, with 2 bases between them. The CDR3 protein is CAIGDTQYF. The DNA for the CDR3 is TGTGCCATCGGAGATACGCAGTATTTT.

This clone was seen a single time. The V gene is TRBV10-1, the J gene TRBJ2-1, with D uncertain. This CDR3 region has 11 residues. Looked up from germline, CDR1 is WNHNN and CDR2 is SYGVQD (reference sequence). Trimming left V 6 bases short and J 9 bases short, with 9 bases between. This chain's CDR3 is CASSQLSEQFF. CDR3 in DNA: TGCGCCAGCAGCCAGCTGAGTGAGCAGTTCTTC.

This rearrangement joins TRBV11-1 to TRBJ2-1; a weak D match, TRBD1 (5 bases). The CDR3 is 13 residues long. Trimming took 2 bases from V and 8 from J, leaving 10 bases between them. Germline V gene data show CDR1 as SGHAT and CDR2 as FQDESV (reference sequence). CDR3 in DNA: TGTGCCAGCAGCTTACCCAGGGCCGATGAGCAGTTCTTC. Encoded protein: CASSLPRADEQFF. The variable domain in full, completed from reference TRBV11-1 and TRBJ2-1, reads EAEVAQSPRYKITEKSQAVAFWCDPISGHATLYWYRQILGQGPELLVQFQDESVVDDSQLPKDRFSAERLKGVDSTLKIQPAELGDSAMYLCASSLPRADEQFFGPGTRLTVL.

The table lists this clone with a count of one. The CDR3 sequence: CAIAPTVGLGTEAFF. The CDR3 coding sequence is TGTGCCATCGCCCCGACAGTGGGCTTGGGCACTGAAGCTTTCTTT. The chain couples TRBV10-3 to TRBJ1-1, with a weak D call TRBD1 (5 bases). Trimming removed 8 bases from V and 4 bases from J, with 20 bases in between. The CDR3 is 15 residues long. Germline V CDR1 and CDR2: ENHRY, SYGVKD.

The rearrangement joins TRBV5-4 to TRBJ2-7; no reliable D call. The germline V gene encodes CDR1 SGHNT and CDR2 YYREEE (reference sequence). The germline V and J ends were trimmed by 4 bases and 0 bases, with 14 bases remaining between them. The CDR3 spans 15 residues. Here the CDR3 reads CASSLGSPSSYEQYF. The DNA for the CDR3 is TGTGCCAGCAGCCTCGGATCACCCAGCTCCTACGAGCAGTACTTC.

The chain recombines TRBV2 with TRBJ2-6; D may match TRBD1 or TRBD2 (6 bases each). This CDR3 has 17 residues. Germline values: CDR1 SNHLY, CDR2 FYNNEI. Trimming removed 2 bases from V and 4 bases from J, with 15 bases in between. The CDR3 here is CASSEKGGHSGANVLTF. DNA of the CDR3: TGTGCCAGCAGTGAAAAAGGGGGGCATTCGGGGGCCAACGTCCTGACTTTC.

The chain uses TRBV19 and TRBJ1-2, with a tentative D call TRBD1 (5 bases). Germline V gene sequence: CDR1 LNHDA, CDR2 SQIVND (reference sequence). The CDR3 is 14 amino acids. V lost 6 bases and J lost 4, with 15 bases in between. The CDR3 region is CASSLGGDGYGYTF. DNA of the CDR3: TGTGCCAGTAGCCTCGGGGGAGACGGCTATGGCTACACCTTC.

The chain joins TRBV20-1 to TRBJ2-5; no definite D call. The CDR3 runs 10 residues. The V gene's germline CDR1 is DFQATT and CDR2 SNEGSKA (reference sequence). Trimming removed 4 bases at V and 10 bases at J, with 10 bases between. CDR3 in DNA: TGCAGTGCTACTTTAACGAGCCAGTACTTC. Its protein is CSATLTSQYF.

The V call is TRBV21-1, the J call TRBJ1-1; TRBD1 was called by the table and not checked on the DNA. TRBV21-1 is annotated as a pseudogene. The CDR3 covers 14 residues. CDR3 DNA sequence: TGTGCCAGCAGCGCCCGGGACAGGGACTCTGAAGCTTTCTTT. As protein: CASSARDRDSEAFF.

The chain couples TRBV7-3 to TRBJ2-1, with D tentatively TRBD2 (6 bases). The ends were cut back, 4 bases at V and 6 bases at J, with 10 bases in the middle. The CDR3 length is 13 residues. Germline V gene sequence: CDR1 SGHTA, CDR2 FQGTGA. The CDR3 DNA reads TGTGCCAGCAGCTCGCCCGGGAGCAATGAGCAGTTCTTC. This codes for CASSSPGSNEQFF.

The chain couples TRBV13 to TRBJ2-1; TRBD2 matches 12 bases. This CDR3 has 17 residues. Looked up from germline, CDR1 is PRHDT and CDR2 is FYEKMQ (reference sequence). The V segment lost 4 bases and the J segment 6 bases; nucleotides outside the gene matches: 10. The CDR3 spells CASSSPSGRAIFNEQFF. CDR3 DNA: TGTGCCAGCAGCTCCCCTAGCGGGAGGGCCATTTTCAATGAGCAGTTCTTC.

CDR3 loop: CASSSPWQSNSPLHF. The CDR3 region has the DNA TGTGCCAGCAGCTCGCCCTGGCAGTCTAATTCACCCCTCCACTTT. This chain connects TRBV7-9 to TRBJ1-6; unclear D gene. The germline V gene encodes CDR1 SEHNR and CDR2 FQNEAQ (reference sequence). The CDR3 has 15 amino acids. Trimming took off 4 bases at V and 6 bases at J, with 13 bases between the two ends.

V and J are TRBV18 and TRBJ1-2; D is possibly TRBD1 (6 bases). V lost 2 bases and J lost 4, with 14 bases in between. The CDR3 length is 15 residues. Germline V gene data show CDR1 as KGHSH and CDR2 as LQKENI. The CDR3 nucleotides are TGTGCCAGCTCACCAGGGACAACTAGATTCTATGGCTACACCTTC. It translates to CASSPGTTRFYGYTF.

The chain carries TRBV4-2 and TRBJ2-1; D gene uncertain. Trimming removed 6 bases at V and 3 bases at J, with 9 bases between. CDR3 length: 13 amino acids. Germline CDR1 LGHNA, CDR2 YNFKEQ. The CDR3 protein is CASRAKGYNEQFF. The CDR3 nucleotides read TGTGCCAGCAGAGCGAAGGGCTACAATGAGCAGTTCTTC.

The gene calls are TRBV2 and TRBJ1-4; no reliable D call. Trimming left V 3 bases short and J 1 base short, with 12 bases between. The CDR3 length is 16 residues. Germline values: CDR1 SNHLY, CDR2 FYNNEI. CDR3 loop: CASSERPDGTNEKLFF. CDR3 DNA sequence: TGTGCCAGCAGTGAGAGACCTGACGGAACTAATGAAAAACTGTTTTTT.

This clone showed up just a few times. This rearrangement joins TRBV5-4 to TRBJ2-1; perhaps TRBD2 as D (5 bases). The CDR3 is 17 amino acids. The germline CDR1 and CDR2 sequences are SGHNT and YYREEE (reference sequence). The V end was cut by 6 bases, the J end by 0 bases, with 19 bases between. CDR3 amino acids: CASIPEPRGSSYNEQFF. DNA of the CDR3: TGTGCCAGCATCCCAGAACCCCGGGGAAGCTCCTACAATGAGCAGTTCTTC.

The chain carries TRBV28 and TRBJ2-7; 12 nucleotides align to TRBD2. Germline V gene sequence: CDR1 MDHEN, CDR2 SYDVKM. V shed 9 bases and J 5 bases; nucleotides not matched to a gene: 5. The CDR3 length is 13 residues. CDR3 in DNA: TGTGCCAGTATGACTAGCGGGAGTAACGAGCAGTACTTC. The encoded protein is CASMTSGSNEQYF.

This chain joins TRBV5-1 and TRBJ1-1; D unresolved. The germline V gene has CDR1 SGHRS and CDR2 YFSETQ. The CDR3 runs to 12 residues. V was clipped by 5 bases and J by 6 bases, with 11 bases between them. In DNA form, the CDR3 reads TGCGCCAGCAGGGACCCCACCGCTGAAGCTTTCTTT. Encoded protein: CASRDPTAEAFF.

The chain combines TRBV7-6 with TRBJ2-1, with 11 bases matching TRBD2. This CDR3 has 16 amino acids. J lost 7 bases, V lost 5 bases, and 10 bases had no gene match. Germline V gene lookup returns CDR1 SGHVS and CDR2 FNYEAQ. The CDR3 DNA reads TGTGCCAGCAGCGAAAAAGTGGCTAGCGGGAGGAATGAGCAGTTCTTC. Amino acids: CASSEKVASGRNEQFF.

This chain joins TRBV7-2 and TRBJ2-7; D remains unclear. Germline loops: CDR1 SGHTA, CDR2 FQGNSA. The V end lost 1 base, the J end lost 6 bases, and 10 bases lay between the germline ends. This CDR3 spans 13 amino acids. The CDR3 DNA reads TGTGCCAGCAGCTTAGGTCGCGACCGCGAGCAGTACTTC. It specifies CASSLGRDREQYF.

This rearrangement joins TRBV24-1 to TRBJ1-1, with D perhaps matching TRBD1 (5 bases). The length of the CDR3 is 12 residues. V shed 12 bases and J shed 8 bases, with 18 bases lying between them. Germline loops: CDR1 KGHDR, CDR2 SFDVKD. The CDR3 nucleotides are TGTGCCCCCGACGTTTTGACAGAAGAAGCTTTCTTT. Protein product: CAPDVLTEEAFF.

The CDR3 spells CASSAASKETQYF. As DNA, the CDR3 is TGTGCCAGCAGTGCGGCTTCTAAAGAGACCCAGTACTTC. This sequence joins TRBV25-1 and TRBJ2-5; D is unresolved. The CDR3 loop spans 13 amino acids. V was trimmed by 4 bases and J by 3 bases, leaving 9 bases between them. Germline V CDR1 and CDR2: MGHDK, SYGVNS.

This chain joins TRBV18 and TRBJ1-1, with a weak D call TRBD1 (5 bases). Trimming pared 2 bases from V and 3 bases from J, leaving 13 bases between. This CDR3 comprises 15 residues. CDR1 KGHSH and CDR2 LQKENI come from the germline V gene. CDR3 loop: CASSPKGALDTEAFF. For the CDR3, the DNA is TGTGCCAGCTCACCAAAAGGGGCCCTGGACACTGAAGCTTTCTTT. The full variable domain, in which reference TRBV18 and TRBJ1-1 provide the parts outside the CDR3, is NAGVMQNPRHLVRRRGQEARLRCSPMKGHSHVYWYRQLPEEGLKFMVYLQKENIIDESGMPKERFSAEFPKEGPSILRIQQVVRGDSAAYFCASSPKGALDTEAFFGQGTRLTVV.

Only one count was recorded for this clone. CDR3 coding DNA: TGTGCCAGCAGTGCAACAGGGGCGACTAATGAAAAACTGTTTTTT. It translates to CASSATGATNEKLFF. The V and J genes are TRBV2 and TRBJ1-4, with 7 bases that match TRBD1. Germline values: CDR1 SNHLY, CDR2 FYNNEI. The V and J ends lost 4 bases and 2 bases, in that order; junction bases with no gene match: 4. The CDR3 sequence is 15 residues long.

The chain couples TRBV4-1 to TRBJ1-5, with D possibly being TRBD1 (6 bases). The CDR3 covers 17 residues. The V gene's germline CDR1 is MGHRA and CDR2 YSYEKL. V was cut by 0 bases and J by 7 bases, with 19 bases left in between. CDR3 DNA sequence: TGCGCCAGCAGCCAAGAGGGAATGGACGGGGGCCTGCAGCCCCAGCATTTT. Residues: CASSQEGMDGGLQPQHF.

The CDR3 DNA sequence: TGTGCCAGCAGCCAAGATATTATAAGGACTAGCGGAACCTACGAGCAGTACTTC. It is translated as CASSQDIIRTSGTYEQYF. The rearrangement joins TRBV14 to TRBJ2-7, with 10 bases lining up with TRBD2. The CDR3 sequence is 18 residues long. Trimming removed 0 bases from V and 2 bases from J; junction bases left unmatched: 10. Germline values: CDR1 SGHDN, CDR2 FVKESK. Full variable domain (rest looked up from reference TRBV14 and TRBJ2-7): EAGVTQFPSHSVIEKGQTVTLRCDPISGHDNLYWYRRVMGKEIKFLLHFVKESKQDESGMPNNRFLAERTGGTYSTLKVQPAELEDSGVYFCASSQDIIRTSGTYEQYFGPGTRLTVT.